These T cell receptor beta chains were read from a single sample in a study of shared clonotypes between healthy human individuals. The method was immunoSEQ multiplex PCR; TCRdb's version includes in-frame clones alone and lacks a portion of them. This table has about half a million clones, 79% appearing once. What was sequenced was PBMCs. These receptors were taken from a woman between 35 and 50 years old in good health. Some clones in this sample may be carry-over from other donors' samples. The CDR3 runs from the conserved cysteine through the conserved F or W. D genes are given only for firm matches. Size values are once, few and many counts, or a class for expanded clones, and some rows have none.

V gene	J gene	D gene	clone size	CDR3 DNA	CDR3 protein
TRBV27	TRBJ2-3	-	-	TGTGCCAGCAGTTTTAATCAGGAGACAGATACGCAGTATTTT	CASSFNQETDTQYF
TRBV7-3	TRBJ2-3	-	-	TGTGCCAGCAGCCTCCGGTATAGGGATACGCAGTATTTT	CASSLRYRDTQYF
TRBV5-4	TRBJ2-7	-	once	TGTGCCAGCAGCACAACGAGAGGGAGCTACGAGCAGTACTTC	CASSTTRGSYEQYF
TRBV4-1	TRBJ2-5	-	-	TGCGCCAGCAGCGTCCGGGCCATAGCAGGAGAGACCCAGTACTTC	CASSVRAIAGETQYF
TRBV28	TRBJ2-1	TRBD1	-	TGTGCCAGCAGTTCGACAGGGAAAGAGCAGTTCTTC	CASSSTGKEQFF
TRBV4-3	TRBJ2-1	TRBD2	-	TGCGCCAGCAGCCATGATGGGACTAGCGGTTACAATGAGCAGTTCTTC	CASSHDGTSGYNEQFF
TRBV18	TRBJ2-7	TRBD1	-	TGTGCCAGCTCACCTGGACAGGGTCAAGTCTACGAGCAGTACTTC	CASSPGQGQVYEQYF
TRBV10-3	TRBJ1-1	-	-	TGTGCCATCAACCTCGGGGGCACAGGGAACACTGAAGCTTTCTTT	CAINLGGTGNTEAFF
TRBV12-5	TRBJ2-1	TRBD2	-	TGTGCTAGTGGTTTGGCTACCCTAGCGGGTCCCTACAATGAGCAGTTCTTC	CASGLATLAGPYNEQFF
TRBV6-1	TRBJ1-4	-	-	TGTGCCAGCAGTGGGGTGGGCGCAACTAATGAAAAACTGTTTTTT	CASSGVGATNEKLFF